The T cell receptor beta chain described here comes from a study of shared clonotypes between healthy human individuals (dated by TCRdb to between 2020 and 2021). Broadly, across the study: The cohort comprised a couple of women and a few men aged 18 to 49 years. For each donor, CD4 naive and CD4 memory were each run on three plates, CD8 naive on two plates, and CD8 memory on one plate. To estimate repertoire size and how much clonotypes are shared between individuals, the study performed deep sequencing of blood TCR repertoires from a handful of healthy adults. To increase sequencing depth and limit assay-specific biases, TCR repertoire library preparation and sequencing were carried out by different laboratories using diverse techniques. Leukapheresis yielded between about 0.94 and 9.5 billion PBMCs per donor.

The donors were healthy, HIV-negative adults who had no recently reported acute infections or vaccinations. Only Caucasian adults living in Nashville, Tennessee, USA were represented among the donors. Magnetic negative selection was used to enrich CD4+ T cells, after which naive cells were positively selected on CD45RA and the negative fraction became the memory subset. After blood collection by leukapheresis, PBMCs were isolated using Ficoll-Histopaque density gradient centrifugation and then cryopreserved in the vapor phase of liquid nitrogen. Analytical flow cytometry was used to check the purity and quantity of every magnetically sorted T cell population. From each sorted fraction, genomic DNA was isolated and quantified by UV absorbance on a Nanodrop 2000c. The CDR3 measures 13 amino acids from cysteine to phenylalanine. The entry retains the CDR3 DNA only, 39 bases that are in frame from base 1. At the junction V is shortened by 0 bases and J by 1 base, with 6 bases in between. The germline V gene encodes CDR1 GTSNPN and CDR2 SVGIG (reference sequence).

Regarding this clone: The clone's antigen remains unknown. No much larger clone is present one base from it, and per-base qualities are unavailable.

Findings and caveats that apply to the study as a whole: Clonotypes shared by all four sorted-subset donors showed higher generation probabilities than non-shared clonotypes. Incomplete sequencing was indicated by rarefaction of sorted-subset datasets, despite the large sequencing depth. Naive subsets generally had larger estimated clonotype richness than memory subsets. About 5% of naive CD4, 3.5% of naive CD8, 2.3% of memory CD4, and around 0.4% of memory CD8 clonotypes were shared across a few donors. Only blood was sampled, and tissue TCR repertoires likely differ from those in blood. Because the study included a small number of donors, the genetic and exposure-history diversity represented was limited. Based on pairwise subsampling, the degree of clonotype sharing among donors was expected to be affected by sequencing depth.

Using the deep immunoSEQ assay, multiplex PCR amplified TCR CDR3 regions from genomic DNA. Extracted genomic DNA from each cell subset was spread evenly across all wells of several immunoSEQ 96-well plates, with each plate serving as a replicate. Each replicate PCR for sorted subsets received approximately 200 ng genomic DNA, equal to roughly 30,000 T cell genomes. The purified libraries were quantified using a Qubit 3.0 fluorometer, sized with a Bioanalyzer 2100, and then quantified again using the KAPA Library Quantification kit. Every immunoSEQ 96-well plate was sequenced on a separate single-read 150-cycle Illumina NextSeq 550 flow cell. Per the original workflow: The immunoSEQ output contained only junctional sequences without quality scores, so filtering could not match that applied to full-length reads. To assign V/J genes and CDR3, sequences were annotated against IMGT germline references using PyIR, a Python wrapper for IgBLAST v1.9. Reads were removed for weak V/J assignments (E-value above 1e-6), missing CDR3, stop codons, out-of-frame junctions, or ambiguous translated residues. A V3J clonotype was defined by an identical inferred V gene, J gene, and CDR3 amino acid sequence. The percentage overlap between two repertoires was calculated by dividing the number of shared unique clonotypes by the size of the smaller repertoire. Richness of each repertoire was evaluated using RTK rarefaction, the Chao1 estimator, and Recon v2.1 estimates of unobserved clonotypes. Generation probabilities for all TCRbeta clonotypes obtained by the gDNA method from several donors were computed using OLGA. The clones in this table, taken by TCRdb from immuneACCESS, are in-frame only. Not every clone is retained; where verified, under half of the shortfall comes from an unresolved V gene, and the cause of the rest is unknown. V and J calls plus clone size are reproduced from that table; the DNA served to infer D and trimming. The sample yields around 1.1 million clones; roughly 74% were counted once. The ten largest clonotypes hold roughly 0.61% of the sample.

Material: memory CD4+ T cells from PBMCs. The cell subset or site label, as the study defines it: CD45RA-negative fraction. The origin of this receptor is a man between 18 and 29 years old in good health. Some clones in this sample may be carry-over from other donors' samples. Recombination joined TRBV30 with TRBJ1-1; the D gene cannot be resolved reliably. The nucleotide sequence reads TGTGCCTGGAGTGTGACAACGAACACTGAAGCTTTCTTT. Its protein reads: CAWSVTTNTEAFF.